The T cell receptor beta chain under discussion was sequenced for a study of blood T cell repertoires in COVID-19. Study-level information: Sites in the United States, Italy and Spain provided acute and convalescent COVID-19 samples. Sample material is recorded as cDNA or gDNA derived from T cells, B-cell-depleted T cells, or PBMCs.

Per the original data handling: Reference gene primer amplification gave estimated nucleated cell counts. Sequencing used immunoSEQ multiplex PCR; TCRdb keeps in-frame clones, though not all of them. That table supplies the V and J calls and clone size; D and trimming were determined from the DNA. Here the sample spans about 300,000 clones, roughly 91% being singletons. This CDR3 has 16 amino acids. The germline CDR1 and CDR2 sequences are MNHEY and SVGAGI. After removal of 0 bases from V and 1 base from J, the junction contained 5 bases not matched to a gene. Enrolment of Seattle patients took place during active infection, and they were followed longitudinally.

The TCR was taken from a woman aged 30 to 39 with COVID-19, enrolled during active disease. The chain has TRBV6-5 and TRBJ2-5; 7 bases are a match to TRBD1. The material sequenced was peripheral blood. The CDR3 is CASSYSGDSPQETQYF. The CDR3 DNA reads as TGTGCCAGCAGTTACTCGGGGGACAGCCCCCAAGAGACCCAGTACTTC.